This TCR beta chain was found in a study of blood T cell repertoires in COVID-19. V dropped 0 bases and J dropped 5 bases, with 20 bases sitting between them. Germline CDR1 MNHEY, CDR2 SVGEGT. The CDR3 is 17 residues long. Profiled with immunoSEQ multiplex PCR; TCRdb holds only in-frame clones, not every one. Of some 140,000 clones in the sample, 81% are singletons; the top ten hold about 8.4%. The J gene is TRBJ2-7, the V gene TRBV6-2 or TRBV6-3; maybe TRBD2 (6 bases). Sequencing was carried out using peripheral blood. The receptor was isolated from a woman in her sixties or seventies with active or convalescent COVID-19. CDR3 sequence reads: CASSYSTEEGSVHEQYF. The CDR3, as DNA: TGTGCCAGCAGTTACTCTACCGAGGAGGGAAGTGTCCACGAGCAGTACTTC.